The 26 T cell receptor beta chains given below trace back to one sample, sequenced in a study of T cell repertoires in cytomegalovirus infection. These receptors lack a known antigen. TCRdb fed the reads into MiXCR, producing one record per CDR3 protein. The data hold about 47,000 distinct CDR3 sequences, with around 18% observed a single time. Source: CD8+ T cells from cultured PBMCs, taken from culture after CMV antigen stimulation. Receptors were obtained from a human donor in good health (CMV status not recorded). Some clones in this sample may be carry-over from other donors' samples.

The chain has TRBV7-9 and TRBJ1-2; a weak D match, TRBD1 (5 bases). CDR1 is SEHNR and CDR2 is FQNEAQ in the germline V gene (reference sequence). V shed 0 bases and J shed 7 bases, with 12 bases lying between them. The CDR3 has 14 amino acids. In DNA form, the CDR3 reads TGTGCCAGCAGCTTAGCAGGGGCGTCGCCTGGCTACACCTTC. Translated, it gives CASSLAGASPGYTF.

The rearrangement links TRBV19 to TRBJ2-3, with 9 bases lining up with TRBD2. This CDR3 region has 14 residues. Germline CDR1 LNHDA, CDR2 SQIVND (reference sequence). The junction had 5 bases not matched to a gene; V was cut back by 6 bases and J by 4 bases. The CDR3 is CASSPLAGADTQYF. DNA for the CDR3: TGTGCCAGTAGCCCTTTAGCGGGAGCAGATACGCAGTATTTT. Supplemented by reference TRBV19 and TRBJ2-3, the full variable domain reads DGGITQSPKYLFRKEGQNVTLSCEQNLNHDAMYWYRQDPGQGLRLIYYSQIVNDFQKGDIAEGYSVSREKKESFPLTVTSAQKNPTAFYLCASSPLAGADTQYFGPGTRLTVL.

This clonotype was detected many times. This chain's CDR3 is CATRDRTRDTEAFF. CDR3 DNA: TGTGCCACCAGGGACAGAACTAGGGATACTGAAGCTTTCTTT. This sequence joins TRBV7-9 and TRBJ1-1; 7 bases line up with TRBD1. The CDR3 consists of 14 residues. Germline CDR1 is SEHNR and CDR2 is FQNEAQ (reference sequence). V shed 10 bases and J 5 bases; nucleotides not matched to a gene: 13.

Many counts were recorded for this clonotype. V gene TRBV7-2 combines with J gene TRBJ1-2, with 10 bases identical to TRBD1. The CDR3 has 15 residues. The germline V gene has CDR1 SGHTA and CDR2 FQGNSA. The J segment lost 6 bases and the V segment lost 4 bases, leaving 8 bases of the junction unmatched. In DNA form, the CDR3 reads TGTGCCAGCAGCTCTTCGGGACAGGGGTGGGATGGCTACACCTTC. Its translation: CASSSSGQGWDGYTF.

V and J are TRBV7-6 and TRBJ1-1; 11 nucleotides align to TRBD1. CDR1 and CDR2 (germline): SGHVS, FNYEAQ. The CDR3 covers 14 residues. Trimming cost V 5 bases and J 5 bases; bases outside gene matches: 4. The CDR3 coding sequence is TGTGCCAGCAGCGTGGGACAGGGGGGGACTGAAGCTTTCTTT. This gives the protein CASSVGQGGTEAFF. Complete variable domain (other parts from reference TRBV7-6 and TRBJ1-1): GAGVSQSPRYKVTKRGQDVALRCDPISGHVSLYWYRQALGQGPEFLTYFNYEAQQDKSGLPNDRFSAERPEGSISTLTIQRTEQRDSAMYRCASSVGQGGTEAFFGQGTRLTVV.

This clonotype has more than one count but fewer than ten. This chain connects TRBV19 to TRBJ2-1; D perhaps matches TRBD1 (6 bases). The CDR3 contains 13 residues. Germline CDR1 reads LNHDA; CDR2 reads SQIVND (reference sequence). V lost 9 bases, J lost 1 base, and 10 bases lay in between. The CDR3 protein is CASNTGSYNEQFF. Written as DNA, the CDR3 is TGTGCCAGCAATACAGGGTCCTACAATGAGCAGTTCTTC.

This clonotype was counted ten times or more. CDR3 sequence (DNA): TGTGCCAGCAGTTCGGACAGGAGGGAACATCAGCCCCAGCATTTT. Translating it yields CASSSDRREHQPQHF. The chain carries TRBV7-8 and TRBJ1-5, with 7 bases aligning to TRBD1. Germline loops: CDR1 SGHVS, CDR2 FQNEAQ. The trim removed 6 bases at V and 5 bases at J, leaving 10 bases unmatched. The CDR3 runs to 15 residues.

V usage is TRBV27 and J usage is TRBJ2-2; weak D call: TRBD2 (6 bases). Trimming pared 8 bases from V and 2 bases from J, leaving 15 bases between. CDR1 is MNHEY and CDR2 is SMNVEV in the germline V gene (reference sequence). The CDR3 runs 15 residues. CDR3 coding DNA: TGTGCCAGCCGAGAGGAGGGTTTTAACACCGGGGAGCTGTTTTTT. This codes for CASREEGFNTGELFF.

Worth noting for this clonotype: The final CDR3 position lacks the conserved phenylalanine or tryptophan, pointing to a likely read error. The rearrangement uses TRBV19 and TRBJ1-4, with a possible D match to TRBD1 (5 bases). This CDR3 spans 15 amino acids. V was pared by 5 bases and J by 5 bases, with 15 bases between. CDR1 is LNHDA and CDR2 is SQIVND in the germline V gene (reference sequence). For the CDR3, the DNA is TGTGCCAGTAGTCGGGGACCCTCCAGGAATGAAAAACTGTTTATT. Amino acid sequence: CASSRGPSRNEKLFI.

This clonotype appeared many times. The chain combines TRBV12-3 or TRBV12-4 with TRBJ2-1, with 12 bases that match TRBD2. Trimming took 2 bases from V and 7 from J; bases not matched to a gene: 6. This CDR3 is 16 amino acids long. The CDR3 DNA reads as TGTGCCAGCAGTTTACCTAGCGGGGGGGTTTCAAATGAGCAGTTCTTC. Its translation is CASSLPSGGVSNEQFF.

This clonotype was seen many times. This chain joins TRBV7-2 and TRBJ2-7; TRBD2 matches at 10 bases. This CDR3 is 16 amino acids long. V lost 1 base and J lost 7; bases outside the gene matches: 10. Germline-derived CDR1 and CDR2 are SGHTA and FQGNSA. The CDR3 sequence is CASSLEASGRWGEQYF. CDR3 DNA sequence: TGTGCCAGCAGCTTAGAAGCTAGCGGGAGATGGGGGGAGCAGTACTTC.

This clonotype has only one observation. In DNA, the CDR3 is TGCAGTGCTTTTATAGCGGGGATTAAAGAGACCCAGTACTTC. This codes for CSAFIAGIKETQYF. This chain links TRBV20-1 with TRBJ2-5; 8 bases map to TRBD2. The CDR3 runs 14 residues. Germline assignment: CDR1 DFQATT and CDR2 SNEGSKA (reference sequence). V trimming: 5 bases; J trimming: 3 bases; junction bases outside the gene matches: 8.

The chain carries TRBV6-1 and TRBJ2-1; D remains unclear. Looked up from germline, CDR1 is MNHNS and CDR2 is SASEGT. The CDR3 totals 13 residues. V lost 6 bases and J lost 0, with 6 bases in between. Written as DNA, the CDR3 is TGTGCCAGCAGGATAAGCTCCTACAATGAGCAGTTCTTC. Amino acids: CASRISSYNEQFF.

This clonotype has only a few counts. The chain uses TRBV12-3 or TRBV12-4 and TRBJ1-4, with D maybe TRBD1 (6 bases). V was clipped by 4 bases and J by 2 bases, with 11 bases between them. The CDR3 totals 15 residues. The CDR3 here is CASSSLQGTNEKLFF. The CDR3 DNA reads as TGTGCCAGCAGTTCCCTCCAGGGGACTAATGAAAAACTGTTTTTT.

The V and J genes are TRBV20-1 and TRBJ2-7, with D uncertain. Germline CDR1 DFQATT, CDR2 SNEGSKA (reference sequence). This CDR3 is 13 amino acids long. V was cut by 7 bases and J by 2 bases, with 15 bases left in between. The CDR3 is CSGGFPGTYEQYF. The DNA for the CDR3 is TGCAGTGGCGGCTTTCCAGGAACCTACGAGCAGTACTTC.

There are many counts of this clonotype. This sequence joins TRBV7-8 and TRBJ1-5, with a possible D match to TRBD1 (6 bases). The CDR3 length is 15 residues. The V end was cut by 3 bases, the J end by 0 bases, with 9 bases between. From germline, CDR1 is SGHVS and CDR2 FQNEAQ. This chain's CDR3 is CASSFTGNSNQPQHF. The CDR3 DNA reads TGTGCCAGCAGCTTTACAGGGAATAGCAATCAGCCCCAGCATTTT.

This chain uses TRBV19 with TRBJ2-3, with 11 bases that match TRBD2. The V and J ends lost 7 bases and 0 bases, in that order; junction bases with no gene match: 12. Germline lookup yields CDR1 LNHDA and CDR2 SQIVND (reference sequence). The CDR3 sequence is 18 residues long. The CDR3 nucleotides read TGTGCCAGTAATGATTGGGCTAGCGGGGGGTCGAGCACAGATACGCAGTATTTT. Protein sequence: CASNDWASGGSSTDTQYF.

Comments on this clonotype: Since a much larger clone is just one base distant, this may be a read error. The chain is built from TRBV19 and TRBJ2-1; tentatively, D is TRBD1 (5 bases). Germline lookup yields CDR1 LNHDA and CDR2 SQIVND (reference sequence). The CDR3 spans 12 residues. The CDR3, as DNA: TGTGCCAGTGCAAGGGGATACAATGAGCAGATCTTC. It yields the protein CASARGYNEQIF. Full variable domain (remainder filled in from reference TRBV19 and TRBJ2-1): DGGITQSPKYLFRKEGQNVTLSCEQNLNHDAMYWYRQDPGQGLRLIYYSQIVNDFQKGDIAEGYSVSREKKESFPLTVTSAQKNPTAFYLCASARGYNEQIFGPGTRLTVL.

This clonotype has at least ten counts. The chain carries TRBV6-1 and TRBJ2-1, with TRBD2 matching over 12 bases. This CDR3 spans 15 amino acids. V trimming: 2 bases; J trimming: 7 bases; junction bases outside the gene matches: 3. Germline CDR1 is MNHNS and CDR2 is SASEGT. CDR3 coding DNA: TGTGCCAGCAGTGAACTAGCGGGAGGGGATAATGAGCAGTTCTTC. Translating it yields CASSELAGGDNEQFF.

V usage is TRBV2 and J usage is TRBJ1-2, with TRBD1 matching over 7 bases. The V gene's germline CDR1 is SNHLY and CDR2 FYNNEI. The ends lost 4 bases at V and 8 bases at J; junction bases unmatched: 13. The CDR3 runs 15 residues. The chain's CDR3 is CASSVGRSRQGGYTF. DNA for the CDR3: TGTGCCAGCAGTGTCGGCCGATCTAGACAGGGAGGCTACACCTTC.

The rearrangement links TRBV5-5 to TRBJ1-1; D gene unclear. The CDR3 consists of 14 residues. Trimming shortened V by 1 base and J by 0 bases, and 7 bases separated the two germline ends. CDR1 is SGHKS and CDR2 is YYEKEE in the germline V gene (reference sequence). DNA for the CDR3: TGTGCCAGCAGCTTGACAGCGATGAACACTGAAGCTTTCTTT. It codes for CASSLTAMNTEAFF.

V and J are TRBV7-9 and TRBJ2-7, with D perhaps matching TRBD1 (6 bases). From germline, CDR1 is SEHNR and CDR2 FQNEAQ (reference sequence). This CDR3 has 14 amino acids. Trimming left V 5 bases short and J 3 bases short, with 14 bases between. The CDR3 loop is CASSTPTGDYEQYF. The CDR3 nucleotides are TGTGCCAGCAGCACCCCGACAGGAGACTACGAGCAGTACTTC.

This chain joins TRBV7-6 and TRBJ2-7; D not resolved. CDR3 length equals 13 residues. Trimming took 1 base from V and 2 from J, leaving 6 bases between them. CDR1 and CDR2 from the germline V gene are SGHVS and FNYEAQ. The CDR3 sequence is CASSLEAAYEQYF. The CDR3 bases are TGTGCCAGCAGCTTAGAGGCGGCCTACGAGCAGTACTTC.

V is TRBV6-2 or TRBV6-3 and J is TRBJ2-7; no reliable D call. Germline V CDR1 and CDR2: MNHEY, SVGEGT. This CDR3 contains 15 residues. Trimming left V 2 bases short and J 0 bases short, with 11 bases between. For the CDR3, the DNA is TGTGCCAGCAGTTACGCCTGGATAACCTCCTACGAGCAGTACTTC. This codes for CASSYAWITSYEQYF.

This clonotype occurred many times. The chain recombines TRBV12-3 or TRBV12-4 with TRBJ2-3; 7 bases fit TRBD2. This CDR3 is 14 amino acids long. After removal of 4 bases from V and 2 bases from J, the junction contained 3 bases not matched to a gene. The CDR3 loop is CASSWGRATDTQYF. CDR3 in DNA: TGTGCCAGCAGTTGGGGGAGGGCCACAGATACGCAGTATTTT.

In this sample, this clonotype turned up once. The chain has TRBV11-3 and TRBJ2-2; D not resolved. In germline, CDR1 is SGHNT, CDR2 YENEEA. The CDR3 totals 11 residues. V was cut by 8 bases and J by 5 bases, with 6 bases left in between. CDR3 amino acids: CASSITGELFF. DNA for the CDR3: TGTGCCAGCTCCATTACCGGGGAGCTGTTTTTT. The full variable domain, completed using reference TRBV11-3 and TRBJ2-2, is EAGVVQSPRYKIIEKKQPVAFWCNPISGHNTLYWYLQNLGQGPELLIRYENEEAVDDSQLPKDRFSAERLKGVDSTLKIQPAELGDSAVYLCASSITGELFFGEGSRLTVL.